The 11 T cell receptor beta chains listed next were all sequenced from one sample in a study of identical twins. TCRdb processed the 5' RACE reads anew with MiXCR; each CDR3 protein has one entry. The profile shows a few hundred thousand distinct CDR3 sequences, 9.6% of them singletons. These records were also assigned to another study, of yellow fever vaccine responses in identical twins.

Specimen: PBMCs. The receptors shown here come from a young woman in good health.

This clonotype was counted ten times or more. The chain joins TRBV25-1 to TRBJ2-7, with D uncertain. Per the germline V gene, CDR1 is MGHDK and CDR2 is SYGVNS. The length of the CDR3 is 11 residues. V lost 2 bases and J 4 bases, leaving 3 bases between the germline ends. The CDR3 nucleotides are TGTGCCAGCAGTGAAATTTACGAGCAGTACTTC. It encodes CASSEIYEQYF.

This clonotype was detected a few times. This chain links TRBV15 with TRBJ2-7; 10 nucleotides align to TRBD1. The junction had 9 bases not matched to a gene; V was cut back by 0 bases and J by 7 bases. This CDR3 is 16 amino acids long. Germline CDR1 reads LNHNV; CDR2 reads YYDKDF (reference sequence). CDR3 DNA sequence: TGTGCCACCAGCAGAGATCCTGGGGACAGGGGATTTGAGCAGTACTTC. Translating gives CATSRDPGDRGFEQYF.

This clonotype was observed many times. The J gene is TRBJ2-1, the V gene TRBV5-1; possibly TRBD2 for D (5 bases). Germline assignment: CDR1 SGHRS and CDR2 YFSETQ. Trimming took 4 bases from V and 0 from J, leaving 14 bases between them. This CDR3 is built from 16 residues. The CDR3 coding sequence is TGCGCCAGCAGCCCCCAGCGGTTGAGCTCCTACAATGAGCAGTTCTTC. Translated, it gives CASSPQRLSSYNEQFF.

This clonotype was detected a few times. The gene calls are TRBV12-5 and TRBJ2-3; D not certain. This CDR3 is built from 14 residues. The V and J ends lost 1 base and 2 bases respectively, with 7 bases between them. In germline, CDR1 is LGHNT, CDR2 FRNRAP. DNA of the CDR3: TGTGCTAGTGGTTTGGGGAGTCCCACAGATACGCAGTATTTT. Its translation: CASGLGSPTDTQYF. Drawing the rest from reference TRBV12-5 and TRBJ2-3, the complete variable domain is DARVTQTPRHKVTEMGQEVTMRCQPILGHNTVFWYRQTMMQGLELLAYFRNRAPLDDSGMPKDRFSAEMPDATLATLKIQPSEPRDSAVYFCASGLGSPTDTQYFGPGTRLTVL.

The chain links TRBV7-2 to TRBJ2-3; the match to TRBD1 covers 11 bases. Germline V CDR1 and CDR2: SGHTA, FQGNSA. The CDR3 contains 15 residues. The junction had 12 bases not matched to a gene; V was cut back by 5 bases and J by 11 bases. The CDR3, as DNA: TGTGCCAGCAGCCACTCCGGGACAGGGGGGGGTAGGCAGTATTTT. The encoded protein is CASSHSGTGGGRQYF. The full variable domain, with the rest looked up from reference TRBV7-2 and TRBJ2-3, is GAGVSQSPSNKVTEKGKDVELRCDPISGHTALYWYRQSLGQGLEFLIYFQGNSAPDKSGLPSDRFSAERTGGSVSTLTIQRTQQEDSAVYLCASSHSGTGGGRQYFGPGTRLTVL.

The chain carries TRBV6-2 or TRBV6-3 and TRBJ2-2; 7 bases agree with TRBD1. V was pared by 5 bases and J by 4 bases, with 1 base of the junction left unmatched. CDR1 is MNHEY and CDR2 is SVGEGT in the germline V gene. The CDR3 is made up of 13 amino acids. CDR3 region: CASSKGATGELFF. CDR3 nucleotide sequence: TGTGCCAGCAGTAAGGGGGCCACCGGGGAGCTGTTTTTT.

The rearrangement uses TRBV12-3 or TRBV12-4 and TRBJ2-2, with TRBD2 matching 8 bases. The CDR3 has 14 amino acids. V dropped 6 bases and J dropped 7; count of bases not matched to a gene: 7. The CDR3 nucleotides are TGTGCCAGCAGCAGCGGGGGCTCGGTCGGGGAGCTGTTTTTT. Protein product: CASSSGGSVGELFF.

In DNA form, the CDR3 reads TGTGCCAGCAGCGTAGTGCTAGGAGACAATGAGCAGTTCTTC. Translated: CASSVVLGDNEQFF. This rearrangement joins TRBV9 to TRBJ2-1, with unresolved D. From germline, CDR1 is SGDLS and CDR2 YYNGEE. V was pared by 0 bases and J by 5 bases, with 9 bases between. The CDR3 is 14 residues long.

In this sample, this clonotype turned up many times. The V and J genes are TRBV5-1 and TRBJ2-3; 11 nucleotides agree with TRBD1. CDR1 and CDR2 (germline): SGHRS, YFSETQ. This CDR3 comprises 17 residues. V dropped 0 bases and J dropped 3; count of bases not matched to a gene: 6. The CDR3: CASSLGTGGVKTDTQYF. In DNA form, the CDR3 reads TGCGCCAGCAGCTTGGGGACAGGGGGCGTGAAGACAGATACGCAGTATTTT.

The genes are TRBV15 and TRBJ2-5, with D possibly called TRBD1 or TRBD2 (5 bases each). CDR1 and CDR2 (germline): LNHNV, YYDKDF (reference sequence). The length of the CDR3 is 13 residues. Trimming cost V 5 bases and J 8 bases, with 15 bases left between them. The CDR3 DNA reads TGTGCCACCAGCTTGAGGGACGGGGACACCCAGTACTTC. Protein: CATSLRDGDTQYF.

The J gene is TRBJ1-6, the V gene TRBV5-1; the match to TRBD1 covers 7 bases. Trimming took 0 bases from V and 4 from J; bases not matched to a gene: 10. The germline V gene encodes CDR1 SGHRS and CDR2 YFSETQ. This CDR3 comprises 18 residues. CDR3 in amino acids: CASSLGTGLGHYNSPLHF. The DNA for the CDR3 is TGCGCCAGCAGCTTGGGGACAGGCCTTGGGCATTATAATTCACCCCTCCACTTT.